The 15 T cell receptor beta chains reported below all come from one sample, sequenced in a study of blood T cell repertoires in COVID-19. Sequencing used immunoSEQ multiplex PCR; TCRdb keeps in-frame clones, though not all of them. This sample has 200,000 to 250,000 clones, with about 85% found just once. The sequencing input was peripheral blood. These receptors originate from a man aged 30 to 39 who had recovered from COVID-19.

This chain joins TRBV3-1 (or the pseudogene TRBV3-2) and TRBJ2-2; 10 bases are a match to TRBD2. The CDR3 sequence is 17 residues long. V was clipped by 2 bases and J by 6 bases; unmatched bases: 9. Germline V gene sequence: CDR1 LGHDT, CDR2 YNNKEL (reference sequence). Here the CDR3 reads CASSQPQRGGVSGELFF. The DNA of the CDR3 is TGTGCCAGCAGCCAACCCCAGCGGGGGGGCGTGTCCGGGGAGCTGTTTTTT.

V usage is TRBV10-3 and J usage is TRBJ1-4; D call uncertain. Germline V gives CDR1 ENHRY, CDR2 SYGVKD. This CDR3 is 12 amino acids long. With 3 bases removed from V and 8 bases from J, the gap between germline ends came to 7 bases. For the CDR3, the DNA is TGTGCCATCAGTGAATCGGTGGAAAAACTGTTTTTT. Residues: CAISESVEKLFF.

V is TRBV5-4 and J is TRBJ1-3, with D hard to call. V shed 0 bases and J shed 0 bases, with 7 bases lying between them. The germline V gene encodes CDR1 SGHNT and CDR2 YYREEE (reference sequence). This CDR3 has 15 amino acids. CDR3 nucleotide sequence: TGTGCCAGCAGCTTGGATCCCCTCTCTGGAAACACCATATATTTT. Residues: CASSLDPLSGNTIYF.

This clone was counted once. The chain recombines TRBV2 with TRBJ2-7; D possibly corresponds to TRBD2 (6 bases). Trimming pared 11 bases from V and 1 base from J, leaving 12 bases between. Germline V gives CDR1 SNHLY, CDR2 FYNNEI. The CDR3 has 12 amino acids. DNA for the CDR3: TGTGCCTGCCGCGGGAATTCCTACGAGCAGTACTTC. Its protein is CACRGNSYEQYF.

This clone was recorded a few times. The chain has TRBV28 and TRBJ1-6; 7 bases fit TRBD1. Germline V gives CDR1 MDHEN, CDR2 SYDVKM. The CDR3 is made up of 12 amino acids. Germline trimming cut 5 bases from V and 13 bases from J; bases unmatched to any gene: 5. The CDR3 protein is CASSLTGLPLHF. The CDR3 DNA follows: TGTGCCAGCAGTCTGACAGGGCTTCCCCTCCACTTT.

CDR3 DNA sequence: TGTGCCAGCAGCAGAGGGACCGGCGGGGATTCACCCCTCCACTTT. This codes for CASSRGTGGDSPLHF. This chain connects TRBV6-5 to TRBJ1-6; possibly TRBD1 for D (5 bases). The germline V gene encodes CDR1 MNHEY and CDR2 SVGAGI. This CDR3 comprises 15 residues. The ends were cut back, 6 bases at V and 8 bases at J, with 17 bases in the middle.

The chain recombines TRBV10-3 with TRBJ2-3, with D maybe TRBD1 (6 bases). The CDR3 consists of 15 residues. Germline V gene lookup returns CDR1 ENHRY and CDR2 SYGVKD. Trimming pared 0 bases from V and 1 base from J, leaving 8 bases between. The CDR3 DNA follows: TGTGCCATCAGTGAGTCGAAGGGGGGCACAGATACGCAGTATTTT. Protein product: CAISESKGGTDTQYF.

V gene TRBV5-1 combines with J gene TRBJ1-2; D is unclear. There are 14 residues in the CDR3. The V and J ends lost 1 base and 2 bases respectively, with 9 bases between them. The germline V gene encodes CDR1 SGHRS and CDR2 YFSETQ. CDR3 DNA: TGCGCCAGCAGCTTGTGGCAGACAAACTATGGCTACACCTTC. Encoded protein: CASSLWQTNYGYTF.

The V gene is TRBV5-4, the J gene TRBJ2-7; 10 nucleotides match TRBD1. CDR3 length equals 15 residues. After removal of 4 bases from V and 2 bases from J, the junction contained 6 bases not matched to a gene. The germline V gene encodes CDR1 SGHNT and CDR2 YYREEE (reference sequence). The CDR3 DNA sequence: TGTGCCAGCAGCGGGGGACAGGGGTTGCCCTACGAGCAGTACTTC. It codes for CASSGGQGLPYEQYF.

The CDR3 region has the DNA TGTGCCAGCAGCTTGGCGGACAGGGAAGGTTCACCCCTCCACTTT. It is translated as CASSLADREGSPLHF. This sequence joins TRBV5-4 and TRBJ1-6; 8 nucleotides match TRBD1. Germline assignment: CDR1 SGHNT and CDR2 YYREEE (reference sequence). This CDR3 is built from 15 residues. Germline trimming cut 0 bases from V and 9 bases from J; bases unmatched to any gene: 5.

V is TRBV18 and J is TRBJ2-3; 7 bases fit TRBD1. The germline CDR1 and CDR2 sequences are KGHSH and LQKENI. The J segment lost 2 bases and the V segment lost 4 bases, leaving 3 bases of the junction unmatched. CDR3 length equals 14 residues. The CDR3 nucleotides are TGTGCCAGCTCACGGGGACAGTCCACAGATACGCAGTATTTT. Its protein product is CASSRGQSTDTQYF.

This clone was observed a few times. The CDR3 DNA follows: TGTGCCAGTAGTTCCGGGATGCGTCAGCCCCAGCATTTT. Translating gives CASSSGMRQPQHF. The chain is built from TRBV19 and TRBJ1-5; D remains unclear. V lost 5 bases, J lost 6 bases, and 11 bases lay in between. The CDR3 length is 13 residues. Germline CDR1 reads LNHDA; CDR2 reads SQIVND (reference sequence).

The rearrangement joins TRBV4-1 to TRBJ2-5; D is perhaps TRBD1 (5 bases). The CDR3 is 15 residues long. Germline V CDR1 and CDR2: MGHRA, YSYEKL. With 0 bases removed from V and 5 bases from J, the gap between germline ends came to 13 bases. DNA for the CDR3: TGCGCCAGCAGCCAAGAAGGCGAAGGGGCCGAGACCCAGTACTTC. It is translated as CASSQEGEGAETQYF.

The chain joins TRBV9 to TRBJ2-2, with D possibly being TRBD1 (6 bases). Looked up from germline, CDR1 is SGDLS and CDR2 is YYNGEE. V was shortened by 1 base and J by 5 bases, with 15 bases between the two germline ends. The CDR3 length is 16 residues. The CDR3 sequence is CASSVSPQGRTGELFF. CDR3 coding DNA: TGTGCCAGCAGCGTATCTCCCCAGGGGCGGACCGGGGAGCTGTTTTTT.

The chain employs TRBV12-3 or TRBV12-4 and TRBJ1-1; D remains ambiguous. V was shortened by 2 bases and J by 3 bases, with 7 bases between the two germline ends. The CDR3 spans 13 residues. Here the CDR3 reads CASSLTGDTEAFF. In nucleotides, the CDR3 is TGTGCCAGCAGTTTAACGGGTGACACTGAAGCTTTCTTT.